The 23 T cell receptor beta chains below come from one sample, sequenced in a study of cytomegalovirus exposure and HLA in healthy donors. PCR amplification relied on 60 Vbeta primers (plus 13 Jbeta primers). Sequencing was performed with immunoSEQ multiplex PCR; in TCRdb, only in-frame clones are kept and a portion is missing. In all, the sample yields tens of thousands of clones. Specimen: PBMCs. These receptors were obtained from an older woman in good health and CMV-seronegative.

The rearrangement joins TRBV4-1 to TRBJ2-4; 7 bases fit TRBD2. Germline-derived CDR1 and CDR2 are MGHRA and YSYEKL. V was pared by 1 base and J by 8 bases, with 5 bases of the junction left unmatched. The CDR3 length is 14 residues. The CDR3 DNA reads as TGCGCCAGCAGCCAAGCCTCAGGGAGGGACATTCAGTACTTC. It encodes CASSQASGRDIQYF.

The chain recombines TRBV6-5 with TRBJ2-7; the match to TRBD1 covers 10 bases. The germline CDR1 and CDR2 sequences are MNHEY and SVGAGI. The CDR3 loop spans 14 amino acids. J gave up 2 bases and V 6 bases, and 4 bases lay outside the gene matches. The CDR3 sequence is CASRRGQGTYEQYF. The CDR3 DNA follows: TGTGCCAGCAGGCGGGGACAGGGGACCTACGAGCAGTACTTC.

The V and J genes are TRBV7-3 and TRBJ2-7, with a possible D match to TRBD2 (5 bases). Germline CDR1 and CDR2: SGHTA and FQGTGA. Trimming stripped 5 bases from V and 6 bases from J, with 14 bases between. This CDR3 has 13 residues. CDR3 sequence reads: CASSKTQEAEQYF. The CDR3 DNA reads as TGTGCCAGCAGCAAAACCCAGGAGGCCGAGCAGTACTTC.

This chain links TRBV29-1 with TRBJ1-1; D is perhaps TRBD1 (5 bases). V was trimmed by 4 bases and J by 0 bases, leaving 6 bases between them. This CDR3 is built from 12 residues. Germline CDR1 is SQVTM and CDR2 is ANQGSEA. CDR3 in DNA: TGCAGCGTTGTGGACATGAACACTGAAGCTTTCTTT. It yields the protein CSVVDMNTEAFF. Full variable domain (outside the CDR3, taken from reference TRBV29-1 and TRBJ1-1): SAVISQKPSRDICQRGTSLTIQCQVDSQVTMMFWYRQQPGQSLTLIATANQGSEATYESGFVIDKFPISRPNLTFSTLTVSNMSPEDSSIYLCSVVDMNTEAFFGQGTRLTVV.

This chain joins TRBV10-3 and TRBJ2-1; no firm D call. CDR1 ENHRY and CDR2 SYGVKD come from the germline V gene. Trimming shortened V by 4 bases and J by 5 bases, and 6 bases separated the two germline ends. The CDR3 totals 12 residues. The CDR3 is CAISAFDNEQFF. The CDR3 DNA sequence: TGTGCCATCAGTGCCTTTGACAATGAGCAGTTCTTC.

V gene TRBV27 combines with J gene TRBJ2-4, with a weak D call TRBD2 (6 bases). V was shortened by 9 bases and J by 8 bases, with 17 bases between the two germline ends. Germline CDR1 MNHEY, CDR2 SMNVEV (reference sequence). CDR3 length equals 13 residues. CDR3 sequence (DNA): TGTGCCAGGACCCGGAGGGAAGGGGACATTCAGTACTTC. This translates into CARTRREGDIQYF.

The J gene is TRBJ2-2, the V gene TRBV28; TRBD1 aligns across 8 bases. Germline lookup yields CDR1 MDHEN and CDR2 SYDVKM. After removal of 6 bases from V and 7 bases from J, the junction contained 7 bases not matched to a gene. The CDR3 loop spans 14 amino acids. CDR3 region: CASSRGQVGGELFF. CDR3 DNA: TGTGCCAGCAGCCGGGGACAGGTGGGCGGGGAGCTGTTTTTT.

The chain combines TRBV7-9 with TRBJ1-1; D not certain. Germline lookup yields CDR1 SEHNR and CDR2 FQNEAQ (reference sequence). V dropped 5 bases and J dropped 6 bases, with 16 bases sitting between them. This CDR3 contains 14 residues. The CDR3 bases are TGTGCCAGCAGCCCCACAGACGGTTCAGCTGAAGCTTTCTTT. The encoded protein is CASSPTDGSAEAFF. Full variable domain (rest looked up from reference TRBV7-9 and TRBJ1-1): DTGVSQNPRHKITKRGQNVTFRCDPISEHNRLYWYRQTLGQGPEFLTYFQNEAQLEKSRLLSDRFSAERPKGSFSTLEIQRTEQGDSAMYLCASSPTDGSAEAFFGQGTRLTVV.

The chain combines TRBV28 with TRBJ2-1, with 8 bases aligning to TRBD1. This CDR3 is built from 12 residues. From germline, CDR1 is MDHEN and CDR2 SYDVKM. The V segment lost 6 bases and the J segment 13 bases; nucleotides outside the gene matches: 8. The CDR3 here is CASRATGAGQFF. The CDR3 nucleotides are TGTGCCAGCAGGGCGACAGGGGCAGGACAGTTCTTC.

The chain links TRBV6-5 to TRBJ2-3; D remains ambiguous. V was pared by 4 bases and J by 0 bases, with 5 bases between. Germline V gene sequence: CDR1 MNHEY, CDR2 SVGAGI. This CDR3 is 13 amino acids long. This CDR3 reads CASSSHSTDTQYF. CDR3 in DNA: TGTGCCAGCAGTTCCCATAGCACAGATACGCAGTATTTT.

Turning to this clone: At one end, the junction sequence differs from germline, possibly due to a read error. This chain links TRBV4-3 with TRBJ1-4, with 8 positions matching TRBD1. The CDR3 loop spans 16 amino acids. The germline CDR1 and CDR2 sequences are LGHNA and YSLEER. Here the CDR3 DNA reads TGCGTCAGCAGCCAAGGTTACCAGGGGGCGAGCGAAAAACTGTTTTTT. Encoded protein: CVSSQGYQGASEKLFF.

V gene TRBV7-9 combines with J gene TRBJ2-1; 13 bases match TRBD2. With 1 base clipped from V and 8 bases from J, the junction kept 5 bases outside the gene matches. Germline V gene lookup returns CDR1 SEHNR and CDR2 FQNEAQ (reference sequence). This CDR3 comprises 16 residues. The CDR3 DNA reads as TGTGCCAGCAGCTTAGGGACTAGCGGGAGTTGGGATGAGCAGTTCTTC. This sequence encodes CASSLGTSGSWDEQFF.

This chain links TRBV9 with TRBJ2-5, with D perhaps TRBD1 (5 bases). V lost 4 bases and J 1 base, leaving 14 bases between the germline ends. This CDR3 spans 15 amino acids. Germline loops: CDR1 SGDLS, CDR2 YYNGEE. This CDR3 is CASSPRQRLQETQYF. The DNA of the CDR3 is TGTGCCAGCAGCCCCCGACAGAGACTCCAAGAGACCCAGTACTTC. Full variable domain (outside the CDR3, taken from reference TRBV9 and TRBJ2-5): DSGVTQTPKHLITATGQRVTLRCSPRSGDLSVYWYQQSLDQGLQFLIQYYNGEERAKGNILERFSAQQFPDLHSELNLSSLELGDSALYFCASSPRQRLQETQYFGPGTRLLVL.

V is TRBV9 and J is TRBJ2-7, with D perhaps TRBD2 (5 bases). Germline CDR1 and CDR2: SGDLS and YYNGEE. CDR3 length: 14 amino acids. The V and J ends lost 4 bases and 6 bases respectively, with 17 bases between them. The CDR3 region is CASSPRYRGGEQYF. As DNA, the CDR3 is TGTGCCAGCAGCCCACGCTATCGGGGTGGCGAGCAGTACTTC.

The chain is built from TRBV28 and TRBJ1-1; 10 bases match TRBD1. Germline V lookup: CDR1 MDHEN, CDR2 SYDVKM. The CDR3 spans 15 residues. Losses at the gene ends were 6 bases for V and 11 bases for J; bases not matched to a gene: 15. CDR3 DNA sequence: TGTGCCAGCAGGCCGGCTGACAGGGGGCGCATGGTTGCTTTCTTT. It specifies CASRPADRGRMVAFF.

The rearrangement joins TRBV14 to TRBJ1-1; D gene uncertain. V lost 5 bases, J lost 0 bases, and 7 bases lay in between. Germline loops: CDR1 SGHDN, CDR2 FVKESK. CDR3 length equals 13 residues. CDR3 in amino acids: CASSLGMNTEAFF. The CDR3 DNA is TGTGCCAGCAGCTTGGGCATGAACACTGAAGCTTTCTTT.

The chain recombines TRBV5-1 with TRBJ2-7; 8 nucleotides align to TRBD2. CDR1 is SGHRS, CDR2 YFSETQ, per germline. V lost 4 bases and J lost 0; bases outside the gene matches: 18. This CDR3 region has 19 residues. The CDR3 region is CASSPWTSNTISSSYEQYF. The CDR3 DNA reads TGCGCCAGCAGCCCCTGGACTAGCAATACCATCTCGAGCTCCTACGAGCAGTACTTC.

This chain joins TRBV9 and TRBJ1-1, with D tentatively TRBD1 (5 bases). Germline V gives CDR1 SGDLS, CDR2 YYNGEE. The CDR3 has 15 residues. V lost 4 bases, J lost 3 bases, and 16 bases lay in between. In DNA, the CDR3 is TGTGCCAGCAGCCCACAGGCAGGGCAGGACACTGAAGCTTTCTTT. Translated, it gives CASSPQAGQDTEAFF.

This sequence joins TRBV14 and TRBJ2-1, with TRBD2 as a possible D gene (5 bases). The V gene lost 3 bases and the J gene lost 1 base, with 10 bases spanning the gap. Germline CDR1 SGHDN, CDR2 FVKESK. The CDR3 is 15 residues long. DNA of the CDR3: TGTGCCAGCAGCCAGGAAACGGGATCCTACAATGAGCAGTTCTTC. It codes for CASSQETGSYNEQFF.

The rearrangement links TRBV30 to TRBJ1-4, with a tentative D call TRBD1 (6 bases). Per germline, CDR1 GTSNPN and CDR2 SVGIG (reference sequence). The CDR3 extends over 14 amino acids. Trimming shortened V by 1 base and J by 3 bases, and 9 bases separated the two germline ends. This CDR3 is CAWSEGGANEKLFF. The CDR3 DNA reads TGTGCCTGGAGTGAAGGGGGGGCTAATGAAAAACTGTTTTTT.

The chain carries TRBV18 and TRBJ1-2, with 7 bases aligning to TRBD1. Germline V gene sequence: CDR1 KGHSH, CDR2 LQKENI. The CDR3 contains 16 residues. V was clipped by 2 bases and J by 0 bases; unmatched bases: 6. This chain's CDR3 is CASSPSRDSTNYGYTF. The CDR3 DNA reads TGTGCCAGCTCACCATCACGGGACAGCACTAACTATGGCTACACCTTC.

The genes are TRBV11-3 and TRBJ2-5; 8 bases match TRBD2. This CDR3 region has 17 residues. Germline-derived CDR1 and CDR2 are SGHNT and YENEEA. Trimming removed 0 bases from V and 1 base from J; junction bases left unmatched: 7. The CDR3 loop reads CASSLDGRAEAQETQYF. For the CDR3, the DNA is TGTGCCAGCAGCTTAGACGGGAGGGCCGAGGCCCAAGAGACCCAGTACTTC.

This chain joins TRBV19 and TRBJ2-1; 7 bases fit TRBD1. Germline V gene data show CDR1 as LNHDA and CDR2 as SQIVND (reference sequence). The CDR3 length is 19 residues. V dropped 2 bases and J dropped 7; count of bases not matched to a gene: 20. Written as DNA, the CDR3 is TGTGCCAGTAGTATACGGTTCTATGAGGGGGCGCAGGAGAGGAATGAGCAGTTCTTC. Amino acids: CASSIRFYEGAQERNEQFF.